This T cell receptor (beta chain) was identified in a study of spatial heterogeneity in lung cancer. TCRdb reanalysed the 5' RACE reads using MiXCR and keeps one entry per CDR3 protein. The profile shows roughly 50,000 distinct CDR3 sequences, less than 9% of them singletons. Time point in this sample: sample taken at primary tumor resection. No cells were sorted before sequencing. The whole RNA sequenced was extracted from tumor, nontumor lung or frozen PBMC. This clonotype was seen at least ten times. The germline CDR1 and CDR2 sequences are DFQATT and SNEGSKA (reference sequence). V lost 0 bases to trimming and J lost 4 bases; unmatched junction nucleotides: 7. The CDR3 is made up of 16 amino acids.

Material: PBMCs, obtained at surgery. V and J are TRBV20-1 and TRBJ2-1, with 9 bases identical to TRBD1. The TCR was taken from a female donor with early-stage non-small cell lung cancer. In nucleotides, the CDR3 is TGCAGTGCTAGAGACCCTCGACAGGGGGGATACAATGAGCAGTTCTTC. Translating gives CSARDPRQGGYNEQFF.